This entry describes one T cell receptor beta chain. Its antigen remains unknown. Using a J-beta primer mix together with a sample-barcoded 5' primer, a second PCR was run for roughly 6 to 12 cycles. From the 5' RACE reads, TCRdb called clonotypes with MiXCR, one entry per CDR3 protein. This sample has roughly 700,000 distinct CDR3 sequences, with 45% to 50% found just once. This entry belongs to a study of blood T cells in healthy people across ages. General study points: The recorded TCR beta diversity per million T cells decreased in a roughly linear manner with age. The unknown donor CMV status may have confounded expanded clonotype changes.

CDR1 is DFQATT and CDR2 is SNEGSKA in the germline V gene (reference sequence). The CDR3 length is 15 residues. V lost 1 base, J lost 8 bases, and 6 bases stayed unmatched. The receptor's source is a woman aged 55-75 years in good health. The sample comprised blood. The rearrangement links TRBV20-1 to TRBJ2-1; TRBD2 matches 12 bases. The CDR3 is CSARVASGGGYEQFF. CDR3 sequence (DNA): TGCAGTGCTAGAGTTGCTAGCGGGGGGGGTTATGAGCAGTTCTTC.